This TCR beta chain was recorded in a study of cytomegalovirus exposure and HLA in healthy donors. This CDR3 spans 14 amino acids. Trimming at V came to 1 base and at J to 5 bases, leaving 4 bases not matched to a gene. Germline V lookup: CDR1 LNHDA, CDR2 SQIVND (reference sequence). Use of 60 Vbeta and 13 Jbeta primers characterized the PCR. Assay used: immunoSEQ multiplex PCR; TCRdb lists only in-frame clones, some missing. Among around 190,000 clones listed, around three quarters were seen once. The specimen was PBMCs. This receptor was obtained from a man between 25 and 39 years old in good health and CMV-seronegative. The chain links TRBV19 to TRBJ2-7; TRBD2 matches 8 bases. In DNA form, the CDR3 reads TGTGCCAGTAGTATAGCGGGAGGGCCGAACGAGCAGTACTTC. Its translation is CASSIAGGPNEQYF.